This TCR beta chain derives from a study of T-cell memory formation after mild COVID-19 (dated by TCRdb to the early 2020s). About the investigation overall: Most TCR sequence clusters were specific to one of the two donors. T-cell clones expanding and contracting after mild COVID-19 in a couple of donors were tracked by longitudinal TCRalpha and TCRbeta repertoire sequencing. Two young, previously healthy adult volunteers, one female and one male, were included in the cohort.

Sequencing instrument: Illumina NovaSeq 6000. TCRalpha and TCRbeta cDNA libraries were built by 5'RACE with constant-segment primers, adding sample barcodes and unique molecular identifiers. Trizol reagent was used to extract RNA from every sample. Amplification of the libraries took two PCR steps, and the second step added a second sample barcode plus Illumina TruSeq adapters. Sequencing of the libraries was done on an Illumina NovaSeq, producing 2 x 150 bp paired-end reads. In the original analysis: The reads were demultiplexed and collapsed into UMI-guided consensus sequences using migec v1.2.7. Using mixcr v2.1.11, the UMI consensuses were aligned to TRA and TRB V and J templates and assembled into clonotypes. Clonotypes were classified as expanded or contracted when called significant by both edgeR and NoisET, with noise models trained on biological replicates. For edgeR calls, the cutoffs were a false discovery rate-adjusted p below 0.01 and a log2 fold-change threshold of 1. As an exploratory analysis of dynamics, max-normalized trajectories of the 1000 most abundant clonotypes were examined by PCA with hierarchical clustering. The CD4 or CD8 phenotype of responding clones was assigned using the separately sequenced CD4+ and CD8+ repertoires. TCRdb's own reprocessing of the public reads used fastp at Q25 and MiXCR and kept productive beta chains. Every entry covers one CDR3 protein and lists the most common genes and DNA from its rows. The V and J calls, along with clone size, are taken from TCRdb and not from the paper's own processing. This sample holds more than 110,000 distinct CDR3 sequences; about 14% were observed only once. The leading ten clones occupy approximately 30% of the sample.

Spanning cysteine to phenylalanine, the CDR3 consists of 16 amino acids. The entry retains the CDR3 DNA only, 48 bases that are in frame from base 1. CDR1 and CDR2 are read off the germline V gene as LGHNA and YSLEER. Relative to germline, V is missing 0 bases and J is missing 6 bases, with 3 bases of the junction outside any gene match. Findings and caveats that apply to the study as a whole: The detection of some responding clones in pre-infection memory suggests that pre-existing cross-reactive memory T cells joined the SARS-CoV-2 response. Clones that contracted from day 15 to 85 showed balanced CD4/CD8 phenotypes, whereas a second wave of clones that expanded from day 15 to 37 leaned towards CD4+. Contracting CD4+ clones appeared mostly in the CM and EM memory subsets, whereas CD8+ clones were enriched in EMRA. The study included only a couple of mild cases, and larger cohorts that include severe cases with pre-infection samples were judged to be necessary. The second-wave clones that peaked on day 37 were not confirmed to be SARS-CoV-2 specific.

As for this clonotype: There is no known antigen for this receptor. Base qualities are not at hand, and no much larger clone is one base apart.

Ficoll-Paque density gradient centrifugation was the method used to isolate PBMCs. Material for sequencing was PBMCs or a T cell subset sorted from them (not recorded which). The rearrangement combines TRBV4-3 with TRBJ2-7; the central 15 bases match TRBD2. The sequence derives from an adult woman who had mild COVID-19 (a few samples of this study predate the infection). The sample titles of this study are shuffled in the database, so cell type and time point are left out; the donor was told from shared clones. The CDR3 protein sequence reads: CASSQDAGLAGGEQYF. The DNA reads TGCGCCAGCAGCCAAGATGCGGGACTAGCGGGAGGCGAGCAGTACTTC.